What follows are 26 T cell receptor beta chains derived from one specimen sequenced in a study of neoadjuvant anti-PD-1 for oral cavity cancer. Libraries were prepared by immunoSEQ multiplex PCR; TCRdb keeps only in-frame clonotypes and omits some of them. The sample has 13,000 to 15,000 clones; approximately 70% are singletons. Sample time point: after neoadjuvant nivolumab, at surgical resection. This specimen consisted of PBMCs, obtained after nivolumab (anti-PD-1) treatment. The receptors derive from a person aged 35 to 85 with oral cavity squamous cell carcinoma.

The chain has TRBV7-3 and TRBJ1-5; TRBD1 is a possible D gene (6 bases). CDR1 is SGHTA and CDR2 is FQGTGA in the germline V gene. This CDR3 spans 13 amino acids. V shed 5 bases and J shed 6 bases, with 11 bases lying between them. The DNA of the CDR3 is TGTGCCAGCAGCCCGGGGGCGGGTCAGCCCCAGCATTTT. Amino acids: CASSPGAGQPQHF.

The chain carries TRBV11-2 and TRBJ2-3; 10 nucleotides agree with TRBD1. CDR1 and CDR2 (germline): SGHAT, FQNNGV. The trim removed 5 bases at V and 4 bases at J, leaving 9 bases unmatched. The CDR3 runs 16 residues. DNA of the CDR3: TGTGCCAGCAGCCCGTTGCGGACAGGGGGATCAGATACGCAGTATTTT. It is translated as CASSPLRTGGSDTQYF.

The gene calls are TRBV5-4 and TRBJ1-1, with D uncertain. The germline V gene encodes CDR1 SGHNT and CDR2 YYREEE (reference sequence). Trimming took off 0 bases at V and 1 base at J, with 4 bases between the two ends. The CDR3 runs 13 residues. CDR3 protein: CASSLEPNTEAFF. In nucleotides, the CDR3 is TGTGCCAGCAGCTTGGAACCGAACACTGAAGCTTTCTTT.

The chain is built from TRBV7-9 and TRBJ2-3; D is perhaps TRBD1 (6 bases). CDR3 length: 15 amino acids. Germline V gene data show CDR1 as SEHNR and CDR2 as FQNEAQ (reference sequence). With 4 bases removed from V and 5 bases from J, the gap between germline ends came to 16 bases. The CDR3 reads CASSSGTHHGDTQYF. In DNA form, the CDR3 reads TGTGCCAGCAGCTCCGGGACACACCACGGAGATACGCAGTATTTT.

The chain has TRBV27 and TRBJ2-2, with D perhaps TRBD1 (7 bases). The CDR3 is 14 amino acids. The V and J ends lost 6 bases and 6 bases respectively, with 14 bases between them. CDR1 MNHEY and CDR2 SMNVEV come from the germline V gene (reference sequence). The CDR3 bases are TGTGCCAGCAGGCCGGGACAGCGGGCCGGGGAGCTGTTTTTT. Amino acid sequence: CASRPGQRAGELFF.

J is TRBJ2-7 and V is TRBV5-4; D is undetermined. This CDR3 comprises 13 residues. Trimming took off 1 base at V and 0 bases at J, with 5 bases between the two ends. Germline CDR1 and CDR2: SGHNT and YYREEE (reference sequence). The CDR3 nucleotides are TGTGCCAGCAGCTTGAGCTTCTCCTACGAGCAGTACTTC. Amino acid sequence: CASSLSFSYEQYF.

This clone was seen more than once but under ten times. The V call is TRBV6-6, the J call TRBJ2-2, with 7 positions matching TRBD1. The ends lost 2 bases at V and 5 bases at J; junction bases unmatched: 2. This CDR3 has 14 amino acids. Germline values: CDR1 MNHNY, CDR2 SVGAGI (reference sequence). The chain's CDR3 is CASSYTQGTGELFF. The CDR3, as DNA: TGTGCCAGCAGTTACACACAGGGGACCGGGGAGCTGTTTTTT.

The chain has TRBV27 and TRBJ1-2; D perhaps matches TRBD1 (6 bases). The CDR3 extends over 14 amino acids. V lost 2 bases and J 6 bases, leaving 13 bases between the germline ends. Per the germline V gene, CDR1 is MNHEY and CDR2 is SMNVEV (reference sequence). The CDR3 sequence: CASSLRGTGNGYTF. DNA of the CDR3: TGTGCCAGCAGTTTAAGGGGCACAGGGAATGGCTACACCTTC.

V gene TRBV5-6 combines with J gene TRBJ2-1; 9 positions agree with TRBD2. CDR1 and CDR2 (germline): SGHDT, YYEEEE. V gave up 5 bases and J gave up 6 bases; unmatched junction bases: 6. This CDR3 spans 14 amino acids. CDR3 DNA sequence: TGTGCCAGCAGGTCTGGACTAGCGCTCAATGAGCAGTTCTTC. Encoded protein: CASRSGLALNEQFF.

The chain couples TRBV7-6 to TRBJ2-7; D is unresolved. Germline V gives CDR1 SGHVS, CDR2 FNYEAQ. Trimming cost V 0 bases and J 4 bases, with 16 bases left between them. CDR3 length: 16 amino acids. This chain's CDR3 is CASSLASAYPAYEQYF. CDR3 coding DNA: TGTGCCAGCAGCTTAGCGTCAGCGTATCCAGCTTACGAGCAGTACTTC.

This CDR3 reads CASSLDLADQPQHF. CDR3 in DNA: TGTGCCAGCAGCTTAGATCTAGCGGATCAGCCCCAGCATTTT. The chain employs TRBV11-2 and TRBJ1-5; D uncertain. Germline CDR1 is SGHAT and CDR2 is FQNNGV. V was pared by 0 bases and J by 5 bases, with 8 bases between. The CDR3 has 14 amino acids.

The CDR3 region is CASSAGTGRKNTIYF. The CDR3 DNA sequence: TGTGCCAGCAGCGCTGGGACAGGGCGAAAGAACACCATATATTTT. The V and J genes are TRBV7-8 and TRBJ1-3, with 9 bases lining up with TRBD1. This CDR3 contains 15 residues. The germline V gene encodes CDR1 SGHVS and CDR2 FQNEAQ. V lost 5 bases to trimming and J lost 7 bases; unmatched junction nucleotides: 9.

This chain joins TRBV7-2 and TRBJ1-4; tentatively, D is TRBD1 (5 bases). The V end lost 3 bases, the J end lost 7 bases, and 15 bases lay between the germline ends. The CDR3 is 15 amino acids. CDR1 is SGHTA and CDR2 is FQGNSA in the germline V gene. The CDR3 here is CASSFRQKSSEKLFF. The CDR3 DNA sequence: TGTGCCAGCAGCTTTAGACAGAAGAGTAGTGAAAAACTGTTTTTT.

The genes are TRBV7-2 and TRBJ1-2; tentatively, D is TRBD1 (6 bases). Trimming stripped 5 bases from V and 4 bases from J, with 11 bases between. CDR3 length equals 13 residues. Per germline, CDR1 SGHTA and CDR2 FQGNSA. The CDR3 DNA is TGTGCCAGCAGCCGCACAGGGCCCTATGGCTACACCTTC. Amino acids: CASSRTGPYGYTF.

This chain links TRBV5-1 with TRBJ2-1, with 7 bases matching TRBD2. V was pared by 2 bases and J by 8 bases, with 10 bases of the junction left unmatched. The CDR3 consists of 15 residues. Germline V gives CDR1 SGHRS, CDR2 YFSETQ. The CDR3 coding sequence is TGCGCCAGCAGCTTAATGACGGGAGGTTGGGATGAGCAGTTCTTC. Amino acid sequence: CASSLMTGGWDEQFF.

In this sample, this clone turned up a few times. The V gene is TRBV19, the J gene TRBJ2-1; TRBD2 might be the D (6 bases). The CDR3 covers 18 residues. Trimming removed 0 bases at V and 6 bases at J, with 21 bases between. The V gene's germline CDR1 is LNHDA and CDR2 SQIVND (reference sequence). CDR3 region: CASSIDSGLDGSRNEQFF. CDR3 in DNA: TGTGCCAGTAGTATAGATAGTGGTCTGGACGGGAGTCGCAATGAGCAGTTCTTC.

This chain uses TRBV9 with TRBJ2-3; 7 bases align to TRBD2. V was clipped by 2 bases and J by 5 bases; unmatched bases: 5. Germline values: CDR1 SGDLS, CDR2 YYNGEE. The CDR3 loop spans 14 amino acids. In nucleotides, the CDR3 is TGTGCCAGCAGCGTGCGGGAGAGGGTAGATACGCAGTATTTT. It encodes CASSVRERVDTQYF.

This clone came up a few times. The CDR3 DNA reads as TGTGCCAGCAGCTTGGGGACTAGCCTCGGGGAGACCCAGTACTTC. The encoded protein is CASSLGTSLGETQYF. The chain uses TRBV5-4 and TRBJ2-5, with TRBD2 matching 8 bases. V shed 0 bases, J shed 5 bases, and the junction held 6 bases outside the gene matches. CDR1 is SGHNT and CDR2 is YYREEE in the germline V gene (reference sequence). There are 15 residues in the CDR3.

This chain joins TRBV5-1 and TRBJ2-1; no clear D. V was pared by 3 bases and J by 9 bases, with 10 bases between. The CDR3 runs to 12 residues. Germline V gene sequence: CDR1 SGHRS, CDR2 YFSETQ. Here the CDR3 DNA reads TGCGCCAGCAGCTCCCTACTAAGTGAGCAGTTCTTC. Encoded protein: CASSSLLSEQFF.

CDR3 region: CARISKTVNSYEQYF. The CDR3 DNA follows: TGTGCCAGGATTAGTAAGACAGTAAACTCCTACGAGCAGTACTTC. The chain links TRBV19 to TRBJ2-7; D is possibly TRBD1 (5 bases). The V and J ends lost 9 bases and 0 bases respectively, with 18 bases between them. The CDR3 is made up of 15 amino acids. Germline V gene sequence: CDR1 LNHDA, CDR2 SQIVND (reference sequence).

This clone has only one observation. The CDR3 sequence: CASSEGWDEKLFF. As DNA, the CDR3 is TGCGCCAGCAGTGAGGGGTGGGATGAAAAACTGTTTTTT. This chain uses TRBV10-1 with TRBJ1-4; D is unresolved. Trimming pared 2 bases from V and 6 bases from J, leaving 7 bases between. The V gene's germline CDR1 is WNHNN and CDR2 SYGVQD (reference sequence). There are 13 residues in the CDR3.

This chain joins TRBV7-8 and TRBJ2-7; a weak D match, TRBD1 (5 bases). The V end was cut by 5 bases, the J end by 0 bases, with 11 bases between. Germline V CDR1 and CDR2: SGHVS, FQNEAQ. The CDR3 is made up of 14 amino acids. The CDR3 DNA reads TGTGCCAGCAGCCCGCGCAGGGACTCCTACGAGCAGTACTTC. It is translated as CASSPRRDSYEQYF.

V is TRBV5-4 and J is TRBJ2-3; TRBD2 agrees at 9 bases. Germline CDR1 is SGHNT and CDR2 is YYREEE (reference sequence). V dropped 3 bases and J dropped 8; count of bases not matched to a gene: 10. The length of the CDR3 is 15 residues. As DNA, the CDR3 is TGTGCCAGCAGCTCCCCCCCTAGCGGGGAACCTACGCAGTATTTT. Its protein product is CASSSPPSGEPTQYF.

J is TRBJ2-3 and V is TRBV6-6, with TRBD1 identical over 9 bases. V was clipped by 6 bases and J by 0 bases; unmatched bases: 7. In germline, CDR1 is MNHNY, CDR2 SVGAGI (reference sequence). The CDR3 has 16 amino acids. Here the CDR3 DNA reads TGTGCCAGCAGATTACAACAGGGGGCTAGCACAGATACGCAGTATTTT. Translation: CASRLQQGASTDTQYF.

This clone was detected only a few times. The V gene is TRBV6-1, the J gene TRBJ1-2, with TRBD1 matching 10 bases. V shed 6 bases, J shed 8 bases, and the junction held 9 bases outside the gene matches. The CDR3 is made up of 14 amino acids. The germline gives CDR1 MNHNS, CDR2 SASEGT. The CDR3 region is CASRSGTGAKGYTF. CDR3 DNA: TGTGCCAGCAGGTCAGGGACAGGGGCCAAGGGCTACACCTTC.

The chain couples TRBV21-1 to TRBJ1-4; the tabulated D call, TRBD1, remains unverified against the DNA. TRBV21-1 is a pseudogene locus. CDR3 length equals 14 residues. CDR3 nucleotide sequence: TGTGCCAGCAGCACCGGGGACAGGGCTGAAAAACTGTTTTTT. This codes for CASSTGDRAEKLFF.